This TCR beta chain appears in the sequencing data of a study of human T cells and chemical hapten exposure. Each CDR3 protein gets one entry after TCRdb re-called the RACE reads with MiXCR. The data contain 80,000 to 100,000 distinct CDR3 sequences, approximately 8.6% of them singletons. Per the germline V gene, CDR1 is SQVTM and CDR2 is ANQGSEA. There are 14 residues in the CDR3. V was shortened by 6 bases and J by 1 base, with 16 bases between the two germline ends. This clonotype was picked up a small number of times. As to time point: patch test 2, 6 weeks after DPC sensitization. This sample's treatment: therapeutic diphenylcyclopropenone sensitization with weekly scalp DPC.

The source of this sequence is a woman aged 35 to 49 with alopecia areata. Some clones in this sample may be carry-over from other donors' samples. The chain is built from TRBV29-1 and TRBJ2-7; D ambiguous. The material sequenced was whole blood, taken in connection with sensitization to the hapten diphenylcyclopropenone (DPC). DNA for the CDR3: TGCAGCGTCGGAGAATACAGACCATCCTACGAGCAGTACTTC. Protein: CSVGEYRPSYEQYF.